The T cell receptor beta chain under discussion was sequenced for a study of T cells in Graves' hyperthyroidism and ophthalmopathy. Those patients with uncontrolled infection, other autoimmune disease, pregnancy or lactation were excluded. Isolation of PBMCs was performed on 10 ml fresh peripheral blood. TCR beta CDR3 region amplification was performed from RNA transcripts. The TCR CDR3 first-round RT-PCR relied on the HTBI primer set. Each CDR3 protein is one row after TCRdb ran MiXCR on the multiplex PCR reads. The data show 350,000 to 400,000 distinct CDR3 sequences, about 18% seen once. V was clipped by 0 bases and J by 8 bases, with 20 bases between them. Germline values: CDR1 SGHDT, CDR2 YYEEEE. The CDR3 spans 16 residues. Findings of the study overall: Most clonotypes expanded in thyroid above 0.001 were likewise present in blood. A model built on 13 V-J features separated ophthalmopathy from stable hyperthyroidism.

This clonotype was detected a few times. Its specificity is unknown. The sequence was collected from a man between 18 and 29 years old with Graves' ophthalmopathy. The sequencing input was blood. The chain couples TRBV5-6 to TRBJ1-2; D is possibly TRBD1 (5 bases). The CDR3 DNA reads TGTGCCAGCAGCTTGGCAGGGCAGGGTGAACGTCGGGGCTACACCTTC. It translates to CASSLAGQGERRGYTF.